These T cell receptor beta chains were read from a single sample in a study of cytomegalovirus exposure and HLA in healthy donors. Clones were read by immunoSEQ multiplex PCR, and TCRdb kept only the in-frame ones, dropping some. The table lists about 110,000 clones, 60% to 85% of them singletons. Sequences were obtained from PBMCs. These receptors were collected from a woman between 25 and 40 years old in good health and CMV-seronegative. Both conserved end residues are part of each CDR3. A D gene is named only where the DNA matches it firmly. Clone size appears in some rows only: once, few, many, or a class for an expanded clone.

TRBJ2-1 | - | TRBV27 | - | CASSPAPGRNEQFF | TGTGCCAGCTCCCCAGCCCCAGGGCGCAATGAGCAGTTCTTC
TRBJ1-5 | - | TRBV28 | once | CASGGGRGAQPQHF | TGTGCCAGCGGTGGTGGGAGGGGCGCCCAGCCCCAGCATTTT
TRBJ2-5 | TRBD2 | TRBV2 | - | CASRGGAETQYF | TGTGCCAGCCGCGGGGGGGCTGAGACCCAGTACTTC
TRBJ2-3 | - | TRBV25-1 | - | CASNSVSSTDTQYF | TGTGCCAGCAATAGCGTATCTAGCACAGATACGCAGTATTTT
TRBJ2-5 | TRBD1 | TRBV7-2 | - | CASSLRTGAETQYF | TGTGCCAGCAGCTTACGGACAGGGGCCGAGACCCAGTACTTC
TRBJ2-7 | TRBD2 | TRBV5-6 | - | CASSHTLTSGINEQYF | TGTGCCAGCAGCCATACGCTGACTAGCGGGATAAACGAGCAGTACTTC
TRBJ1-2 | - | TRBV5-4 | - | CASSLVSSYGYTF | TGTGCCAGCAGCTTGGTCTCCTCCTATGGCTACACCTTC
TRBJ2-5 | TRBD2 | TRBV9 | - | CASSARPGTSGETQYF | TGTGCCAGCAGCGCCCGGCCCGGGACTAGTGGTGAGACCCAGTACTTC
TRBJ1-5 | TRBD1 | TRBV19 | many | CASSWDRNQPQHF | TGTGCCAGTAGTTGGGACAGAAATCAGCCCCAGCATTTT
TRBJ1-3 | - | TRBV4-1 | once | CASSQDQGAGNTIYF | TGCGCCAGCAGCCAAGATCAGGGTGCCGGAAACACCATATATTTT
TRBJ2-2 | TRBD1 | TRBV4-2 | - | CASSQATTGGLANTGELFF | TGTGCCAGCAGCCAGGCAACGACAGGGGGTCTTGCGAACACCGGGGAGCTGTTTTTT
TRBJ2-2 | - | TRBV25-1 | - | CASSEDRGYQNTGELFF | TGTGCCAGCAGTGAGGACCGGGGGTATCAGAACACCGGGGAGCTGTTTTTT
TRBJ2-1 | TRBD1 | TRBV2 | once | CASSEARQGNEQFF | TGTGCCAGCAGTGAAGCGCGACAGGGCAATGAGCAGTTCTTC
TRBJ2-5 | TRBD1 | TRBV5-1 | few | CASSLSGQYQETQYF | TGCGCCAGCAGCCTCTCGGGACAGTACCAAGAGACCCAGTACTTC
TRBJ2-1 | TRBD2 | TRBV18 | - | CASSISGGGPYNEQFF | TGTGCCAGCTCAATTAGCGGGGGGGGCCCCTACAATGAGCAGTTCTTC
TRBJ2-1 | TRBD1 | TRBV7-9 | few | CASSTPGQGSDEQFF | TGTGCCAGCAGCACCCCGGGACAGGGGAGCGATGAGCAGTTCTTC
TRBJ2-2 | TRBD2 | TRBV5-4 | - | CASSLGLAGFTGELFF | TGTGCCAGCAGCTTGGGACTAGCGGGGTTCACCGGGGAGCTGTTTTTT
TRBJ1-6 | - | TRBV27 | few | CASSQYNSPLHF | TGTGCCAGCAGCCAGTATAATTCACCCCTCCACTTT
TRBJ1-1 | - | TRBV7-9 | - | CASSLRGNTEAFF | TGTGCCAGCAGCCTTCGCGGGAACACTGAAGCTTTCTTT
TRBJ1-5 | - | TRBV11-2 | - | CASSLDLGEGNQPQHF | TGTGCCAGCAGCTTAGATCTCGGAGAGGGTAATCAGCCCCAGCATTTT
TRBJ2-7 | - | TRBV28 | - | CASSLIAPYEQYF | TGTGCCAGCAGTTTAATAGCACCCTACGAGCAGTACTTC
TRBJ1-2 | - | TRBV6-5 | - | CASSYGGYGYTF | TGTGCCAGCAGTTATGGAGGCTATGGCTACACCTTC
TRBJ2-7 | TRBD1 | TRBV7-2 | - | CASSLTDRGLGYEQYF | TGTGCCAGCAGCCTAACGGACAGGGGGCTTGGATACGAGCAGTACTTC
TRBJ2-2 | - | TRBV5-1 | few | CASSLFPTGWQREGELFF | TGCGCCAGCAGCTTGTTCCCGACAGGGTGGCAGCGGGAGGGGGAGCTGTTTTTT
TRBJ2-7 | - | TRBV9 | - | CASSVDQGRSYEQYF | TGTGCCAGCAGCGTAGATCAGGGCCGCTCCTACGAGCAGTACTTC
TRBJ2-2 | - | TRBV28 | - | CASSLAARVTGELFF | TGTGCCAGCAGCCTGGCGGCCAGGGTGACCGGGGAGCTGTTTTTT
TRBJ1-1 | - | TRBV27 | - | CASSALGGAAFF | TGTGCCAGCAGTGCCTTGGGGGGTGCAGCTTTCTTT
TRBJ2-1 | TRBD1 | TRBV4-1 | - | CASRRTGGREQFF | TGCGCCAGCAGACGGACAGGGGGCCGGGAGCAGTTCTTC